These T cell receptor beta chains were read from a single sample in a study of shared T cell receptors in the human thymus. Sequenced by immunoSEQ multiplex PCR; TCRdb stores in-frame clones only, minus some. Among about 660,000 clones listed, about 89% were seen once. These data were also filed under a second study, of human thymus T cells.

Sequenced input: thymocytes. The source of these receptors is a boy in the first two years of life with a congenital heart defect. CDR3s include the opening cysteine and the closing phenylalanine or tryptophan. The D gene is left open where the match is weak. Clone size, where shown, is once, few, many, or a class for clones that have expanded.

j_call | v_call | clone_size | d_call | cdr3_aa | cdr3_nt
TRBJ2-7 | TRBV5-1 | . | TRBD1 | CASSLGGGDRLGTSHEQYF | TGCGCCAGCAGCTTGGGAGGTGGGGACAGGCTGGGCACGTCCCACGAGCAGTACTTC
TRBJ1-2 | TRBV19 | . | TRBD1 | CASSPRDRVRGYTF | TGTGCCAGTAGCCCCCGGGACAGGGTGCGTGGCTACACCTTC
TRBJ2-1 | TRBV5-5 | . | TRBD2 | CASSTRPPPSGEHNEQFF | TGTGCCAGCAGCACTCGACCCCCTCCTAGCGGGGAACACAATGAGCAGTTCTTC
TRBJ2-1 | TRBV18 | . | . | CASSPQGSYNEQFF | TGTGCCAGCTCTCCCCAGGGCTCCTACAATGAGCAGTTCTTC
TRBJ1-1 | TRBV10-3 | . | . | CAISDTLGDTEAFF | TGTGCCATCAGTGATACCCTAGGGGACACTGAAGCTTTCTTT
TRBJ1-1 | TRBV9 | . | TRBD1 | CASSPDRGPGTEAFF | TGTGCCAGCAGCCCAGACAGGGGGCCTGGCACTGAAGCTTTCTTT
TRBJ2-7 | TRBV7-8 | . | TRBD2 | CASSLAGPSGTYEQYF | TGTGCCAGCAGCTTAGCTGGCCCTAGCGGGACCTACGAGCAGTACTTC
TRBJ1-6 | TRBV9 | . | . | CASSEGDWGSPLHF | TGTGCCAGCAGCGAGGGAGACTGGGGTTCACCCCTCCACTTT
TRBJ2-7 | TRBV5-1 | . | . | CASSLRTETYEQYF | TGCGCCAGCAGCCTCCGGACAGAAACTTACGAGCAGTACTTC
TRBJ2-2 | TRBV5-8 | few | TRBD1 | CASSSSNRTGWTGELFF | TGTGCCAGCAGCTCCTCCAATCGGACAGGATGGACCGGGGAGCTGTTTTTT
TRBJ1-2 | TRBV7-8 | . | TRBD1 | CASSIYTGTEFYGYTF | TGTGCCAGCAGCATATATACCGGGACAGAATTCTATGGCTACACCTTC
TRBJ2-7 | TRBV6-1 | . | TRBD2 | CASSEASSGVAYEQYF | TGTGCCAGCAGTGAAGCCTCCAGCGGGGTGGCTTACGAGCAGTACTTC
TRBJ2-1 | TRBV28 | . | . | CASSLPRTVNEQFF | TGTGCCAGCAGTTTACCCCGGACAGTTAATGAGCAGTTCTTC
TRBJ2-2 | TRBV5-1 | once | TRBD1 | CASSLGHRGTGELFF | TGCGCCAGCAGCTTGGGCCACAGGGGTACCGGGGAGCTGTTTTTT
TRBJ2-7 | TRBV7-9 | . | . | CASSCGYEQYF | TGTGCCAGCAGTTGCGGGTACGAGCAGTACTTC
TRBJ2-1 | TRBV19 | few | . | CASSIHILAESSYNEQFF | TGTGCCAGTAGTATCCATATCTTAGCGGAGAGCTCCTACAATGAGCAGTTCTTC
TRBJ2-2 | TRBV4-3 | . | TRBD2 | CASSQDRPAGGRVNRAGELFF | TGCGCCAGCAGCCAAGATAGGCCAGCGGGAGGGCGGGTGAATAGAGCCGGGGAGCTGTTTTTT
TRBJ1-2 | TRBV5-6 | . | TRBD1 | CASSFIGQGGYGYTF | TGTGCCAGCAGCTTTATAGGACAGGGAGGCTATGGCTACACCTTC
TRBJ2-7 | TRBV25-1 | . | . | CASSGGDEQYF | TGTGCCAGCAGTGGCGGGGACGAGCAGTACTTC
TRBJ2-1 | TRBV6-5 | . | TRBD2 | CASVPVAGTNEQFF | TGTGCCAGCGTCCCGGTAGCGGGAACCAATGAGCAGTTCTTC
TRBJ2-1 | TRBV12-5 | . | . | CASGLVQPSPSSYNEQFF | TGTGCTAGTGGTTTGGTACAGCCCTCCCCGAGCTCCTACAATGAGCAGTTCTTC
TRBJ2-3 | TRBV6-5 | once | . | CASKGHPSTDTQYF | TGTGCCAGCAAAGGACACCCAAGCACAGATACGCAGTATTTT
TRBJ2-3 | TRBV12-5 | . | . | CASGLSHHTDTQYF | TGTGCTAGTGGTTTGTCCCATCATACAGATACGCAGTATTTT
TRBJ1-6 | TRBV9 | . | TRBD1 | CASSAGTENNSPLHF | TGTGCCAGCAGCGCCGGGACAGAAAATAATTCACCCCTCCACTTT
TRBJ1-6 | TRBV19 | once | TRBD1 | CASSILSRGQGNSPLHF | TGTGCCAGTAGTATCTTGTCCCGGGGACAGGGAAATTCACCCCTCCACTTT
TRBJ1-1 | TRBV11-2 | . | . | CASRTTHPTGMNTEAFF | TGTGCCAGCAGAACTACCCACCCGACGGGGATGAACACTGAAGCTTTCTTT
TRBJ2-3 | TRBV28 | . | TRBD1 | CASREPDSRRQGSSDTQYF | TGTGCCAGCAGGGAACCAGATTCTCGGAGACAGGGTTCATCAGATACGCAGTATTTT
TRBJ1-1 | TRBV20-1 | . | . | CSARGQGMAFF | TGCAGTGCTAGGGGGCAGGGGATGGCTTTCTTT
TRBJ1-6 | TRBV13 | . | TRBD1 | CASSLGTGDNSPLHF | TGTGCCAGCAGCTTGGGGACAGGGGATAATTCACCCCTCCACTTT
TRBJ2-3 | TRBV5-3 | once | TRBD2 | CARSFGAGASTDTQYF | TGTGCCAGAAGCTTTGGAGCGGGGGCTAGCACAGATACGCAGTATTTT
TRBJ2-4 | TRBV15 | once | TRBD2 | CATSRPPRLAGNKNIQYF | TGTGCCACCAGCAGACCACCCCGACTAGCGGGGAACAAAAACATTCAGTACTTC
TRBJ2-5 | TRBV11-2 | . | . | CASSSLGGKTQYF | TGTGCCAGCAGCTCCCTCGGGGGAAAGACCCAGTACTTC
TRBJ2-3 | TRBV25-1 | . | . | CASSVSGISTDTQYF | TGTGCCAGCAGTGTTAGCGGCATAAGCACAGATACGCAGTATTTT
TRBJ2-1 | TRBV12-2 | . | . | CASRSGCDDSGSGNEQFF | TGTGCAAGTCGCTCTGGATGCGATGATAGCGGGAGTGGGAATGAGCAGTTCTTC
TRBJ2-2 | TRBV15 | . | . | CATSRGTSRNTGELFF | TGTGCCACCAGCCGGGGGACGTCCAGGAACACCGGGGAGCTGTTTTTT
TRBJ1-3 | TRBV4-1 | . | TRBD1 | CASSRGTANGNTIYF | TGCGCCAGCAGCCGCGGGACAGCTAATGGAAACACCATATATTTT
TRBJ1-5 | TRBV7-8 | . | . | CASSLWGGGTLRHF | .
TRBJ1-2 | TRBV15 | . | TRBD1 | CATSRTRPGTGKIYGYTF | TGTGCCACCAGCAGAACAAGACCCGGGACAGGGAAGATCTATGGCTACACCTTC
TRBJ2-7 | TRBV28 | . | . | CASIKTGRYEQYF | TGTGCCAGCATCAAGACAGGCCGCTACGAGCAGTACTTC
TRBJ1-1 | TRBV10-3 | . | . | CAISESFVNTEAFF | TGTGCCATCAGTGAGTCATTCGTGAACACTGAAGCTTTCTTT
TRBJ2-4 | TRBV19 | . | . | CASSPRGAAKNIQYF | TGTGCCAGTAGCCCCAGGGGAGCGGCCAAAAACATTCAGTACTTC
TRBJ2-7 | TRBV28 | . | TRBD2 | CASSLLAGAHEQYF | TGTGCCAGCAGTTTGTTAGCGGGAGCCCACGAGCAGTACTTC